This TCR beta chain was sequenced in a study of shared clonotypes between healthy human individuals. Study-wide results and limits: Relative to their counterparts shared across all four donors, non-shared clonotypes exhibited diminished generation probabilities. Of the naive CD4 clonotypes, roughly 5% were shared across a few donors.

This clone was found once. Antigen specificity is unknown. TCRdb's table, derived via immunoSEQ multiplex PCR, lists solely in-frame clones and lacks some. Among around 2,100,000 clones listed, about 94% were seen once. CD45RO-negative, CCR7-positively selected cells formed the naive CD8 fraction, excluding terminally differentiated effector memory CD45RA+ cells. The study drew its donors from healthy HIV-negative adults without recent acute infections or vaccinations. Trimming stripped 0 bases from V and 2 bases from J, with 4 bases between. Germline CDR1 SQVTM, CDR2 ANQGSEA. The CDR3 loop spans 13 amino acids.

V and J are TRBV29-1 and TRBJ2-2; no firm D call. Sequenced: naive CD8+ T cells sorted from blood. The TCR originated in a man between 18 and 29 years old in good health. This chain's CDR3 is CSVEETNTGELFF. CDR3 sequence (DNA): TGCAGCGTTGAAGAAACCAACACCGGGGAGCTGTTTTTT.